These T cell receptor beta chains were read from a single sample in a study of regulatory T cells in long-lasting Graves disease. TCRdb used MiXCR to reprocess the multiplex PCR reads, holding one entry per CDR3 protein. The table records more than 650,000 distinct CDR3 sequences, around 30% of them present only once. Sequenced here: peripheral blood mononuclear cells (PBMCs), sampled when the disease was refractory, from a patient treated with antithyroid drugs. Receptors originate from a female donor with Graves disease. Both conserved end residues are part of each CDR3. The order of the fields is clone size, V gene, J gene, D gene, CDR3 protein, CDR3 DNA. D genes are given only for firm matches. Clone size appears in some rows only: once, few, many, or a class for an expanded clone.

NA	TRBV20-1	TRBJ2-5	NA	CSARSQVQETQYF	TGCAGTGCTAGGAGTCAGGTACAAGAGACCCAGTACTTC
NA	TRBV29-1	TRBJ2-7	TRBD1	CSVLPGQSYEQYF	TGCAGCGTCCTCCCGGGACAGTCCTACGAGCAGTACTTC
NA	TRBV11-2	TRBJ2-5	NA	CASSLGGRLWETRYF	TGTGCCAGCAGCTTAGGGGGACGGTTGTGGGAGACCCGGTACTTC
once	TRBV7-9	TRBJ1-1	NA	CASSLVSPRNTEAFF	TGTGCCAGCAGCTTAGTAAGTCCCAGGAACACTGAAGCTTTCTTT
NA	TRBV12-3/TRBV12-4	TRBJ1-2	NA	CASSTHRAHPGYTF	TGTGCCAGCAGTACCCACCGGGCGCACCCTGGCTACACCTTC
NA	TRBV19	TRBJ1-1	NA	CASSMMGKFITEAFF	TGTGCCAGTAGTATGATGGGGAAATTTATCACTGAAGCTTTCTTT
few	TRBV15	TRBJ2-7	TRBD2	CATSRESGAYEQYF	TGTGCCACCAGCAGAGAAAGCGGGGCTTACGAGCAGTACTTC
few	TRBV9	TRBJ2-2	TRBD2	CASSVTAGATGELFF	TGTGCCAGCAGCGTAACAGCGGGAGCCACCGGGGAGCTGTTTTTT
few	TRBV12-3/TRBV12-4	TRBJ2-1	NA	CASTQGGEQFF	TGTGCCAGCACCCAGGGGGGCGAGCAGTTCTTC
many	TRBV6-2/TRBV6-3	TRBJ1-2	TRBD1	CASSRGTGGAGYGYTF	TGTGCCAGCAGTCGGGGGACAGGGGGCGCAGGCTATGGCTACACCTTC
NA	TRBV7-9	TRBJ2-5	NA	CASKLRIRRTGPDLSQYF	TGTGCCAGCAAGCTTAGGATCAGACGGACGGGCCCAGATTTGTCCCAGTACTTC
NA	TRBV10-3	TRBJ2-1	NA	CAISAGVDNEQFF	TGTGCCATCAGTGCGGGGGTTGACAATGAGCAGTTCTTC
NA	TRBV20-1	TRBJ2-2	TRBD1	CSAARDRGTGELFF	TGCAGTGCTGCCCGGGACAGGGGCACCGGGGAGCTGTTTTTT
many	TRBV19	TRBJ2-2	NA	CASSIGPIKNTGELFF	TGTGCCAGTAGTATAGGGCCTATCAAGAACACCGGGGAGCTGTTTTTT
few	TRBV11-3	TRBJ2-5	NA	CASSDPGGETQYF	TGTGCCAGCAGCGACCCAGGAGGAGAGACCCAGTACTTC
once	TRBV12-3/TRBV12-4	TRBJ1-5	NA	CASSDPQEGVNQPQHF	TGTGCCAGCAGCGACCCTCAGGAGGGCGTCAATCAGCCCCAGCATTTT
once	TRBV20-1	TRBJ1-1	NA	CSARRQRRNTEAFF	TGCAGTGCTAGGCGGCAAAGGCGGAACACTGAAGCTTTCTTT
NA	TRBV5-1	TRBJ2-4	TRBD2	CASSLATSGGPAKNIQYF	TGCGCCAGCAGCTTGGCCACTAGCGGGGGCCCCGCCAAAAACATTCAGTACTTC
few	TRBV28	TRBJ2-7	TRBD2	CASSFLSGRAVGEQYF	TGTGCCAGCAGTTTCCTTAGCGGGAGGGCCGTGGGCGAGCAGTACTTC
NA	TRBV29-1	TRBJ2-5	TRBD2	CSVTSGRVRETQYF	TGCAGCGTGACTAGCGGGAGGGTGAGAGAGACCCAGTACTTC
few	TRBV29-1	TRBJ2-5	NA	CSVVPSSGQETQYF	TGCAGCGTTGTTCCTAGTAGTGGGCAAGAGACCCAGTACTTC
NA	TRBV2	TRBJ1-5	NA	CASMEYSNRPQHF	TGTGCCAGCATGGAGTATAGCAATCGGCCCCAGCATTTT
many	TRBV11-2	TRBJ1-1	NA	CASSLGQHAFF	TGTGCCAGCAGCTTAGGACAGCATGCTTTCTTT
NA	TRBV19	TRBJ1-2	NA	CASSIDSDGNYGYTF	TGTGCCAGTAGTATCGACTCGGACGGAAACTATGGCTACACCTTC
NA	TRBV27	TRBJ2-7	TRBD1	CASSYKGTVYYEQYF	TGTGCCAGCAGTTATAAGGGGACAGTGTACTACGAGCAGTACTTC
NA	TRBV20-1	TRBJ1-2	TRBD1	CSVRQKPGTGINYGYTF	TGCAGTGTCCGACAAAAACCCGGGACAGGCATAAACTATGGCTACACCTTC
NA	TRBV28	TRBJ1-1	TRBD1	CASSPNRGSTEAFF	TGTGCCAGCAGCCCAAACAGGGGAAGCACTGAAGCTTTCTTT
NA	TRBV20-1	TRBJ1-1	NA	CSARSLRGTSNTEAFF	TGCAGTGCTAGATCCCTCAGGGGAACCTCGAACACTGAAGCTTTCTTT
NA	TRBV30	TRBJ2-2	NA	CAWAFGRVTAGELFF	TGTGCCTGGGCCTTTGGTAGAGTTACGGCCGGGGAGCTGTTTTTT
NA	TRBV18	TRBJ1-2	TRBD1	CASSRTGLDYGYTF	TGTGCCAGCTCACGGACAGGGCTTGACTATGGCTACACCTTC
NA	TRBV6-1	TRBJ2-1	TRBD2	CAIRDGGGTSGGEQFF	TGTGCCATCAGGGATGGGGGAGGTACTAGCGGCGGTGAGCAGTTCTTC
few	TRBV6-1	TRBJ2-5	NA	CASSPVRGLRETQYF	TGTGCCAGCAGCCCTGTCCGGGGGTTGCGGGAGACCCAGTACTTC
many	TRBV2	TRBJ1-2	TRBD1	CASRGRQGGYGYTF	TGTGCCAGCAGGGGAAGACAGGGTGGCTATGGCTACACCTTC
NA	TRBV5-1	TRBJ2-7	NA	CASSFDRGRSGFFSYEQYF	TGCGCCAGCAGCTTCGACAGGGGCCGTAGCGGGTTCTTCTCCTACGAGCAGTACTTC
NA	TRBV2	TRBJ1-5	TRBD1	CASSEFFRDSVNQPQHF	TGTGCCAGCAGTGAATTCTTCCGGGACAGCGTTAATCAGCCCCAGCATTTT
NA	TRBV2	TRBJ2-1	TRBD2	CASRAVLARNEQFF	TGTGCCAGCAGAGCTGTACTAGCGCGCAATGAGCAGTTCTTC
NA	TRBV19	TRBJ1-6	NA	CASSSPGAGLDSPLHF	TGTGCCAGTAGTTCCCCCGGAGCAGGTTTGGATTCACCCCTCCACTTT
few	TRBV9	TRBJ2-5	NA	CASSARRGQETQYF	TGTGCCAGCAGCGCCCGGAGGGGACAAGAGACCCAGTACTTC
NA	TRBV6-2/TRBV6-3	TRBJ1-2	NA	CASSSSTGVRSGYTF	TGTGCCAGCAGTTCTTCCACAGGCGTCCGAAGTGGCTACACCTTC
NA	TRBV7-8	TRBJ1-2	NA	CASSLARSGLQSNYGYTF	TGTGCCAGCAGCTTAGCACGGAGTGGTCTGCAATCTAACTATGGCTACACCTTC
NA	TRBV28	TRBJ1-1	NA	CASSQEYGGNTEAFF	TGTGCCAGCAGCCAAGAGTACGGGGGCAACACTGAAGCTTTCTTT
NA	TRBV6-1	TRBJ2-5	TRBD2	CASSLVGLAGETQYF	TGTGCCAGCAGTCTAGTCGGACTAGCGGGGGAGACCCAGTACTTC
NA	TRBV2	TRBJ1-1	NA	CASSFRTGGNTEAFF	TGTGCCAGCAGTTTTCGGACGGGGGGGAACACTGAAGCTTTCTTT
few	TRBV30	TRBJ1-5	TRBD1	CAWSDRAVQPQHF	TGTGCCTGGTCGGACAGGGCAGTTCAGCCCCAGCATTTT
few	TRBV10-3	TRBJ1-4	TRBD1	CAISEPGQGVPTNEKLFF	TGTGCCATCAGTGAGCCGGGACAGGGGGTGCCAACTAATGAAAAACTGTTTTTT
NA	TRBV2	TRBJ1-1	NA	CASRGTGGPEAFF	TGTGCCAGCAGAGGCACTGGGGGCCCTGAAGCTTTCTTT
NA	TRBV19	TRBJ1-1	NA	CASSWRMNTEAFF	TGTGCCAGTAGTTGGAGAATGAACACTGAAGCTTTCTTT
NA	TRBV27	TRBJ2-1	NA	CASIRGSGTPYNEQFF	TGTGCCAGCATCAGAGGGAGTGGGACTCCCTACAATGAGCAGTTCTTC
few	TRBV29-1	TRBJ2-7	TRBD2	CSVLSGRTSGSYEQYF	TGCAGCGTCCTCTCCGGGAGGACTAGCGGGAGCTACGAGCAGTACTTC
NA	TRBV7-9	TRBJ2-5	TRBD2	CASSLDVSISGATQYF	TGTGCCAGCAGCTTAGACGTGTCTATTAGCGGGGCGACCCAGTACTTC
few	TRBV5-1	TRBJ1-1	NA	CASSLGTDNTEAFF	TGCGCCAGCAGCTTAGGGACGGACAACACTGAAGCTTTCTTT
NA	TRBV4-1	TRBJ1-5	NA	CASSQPGNQPQHF	TGCGCCAGCAGCCAACCGGGCAATCAGCCCCAGCATTTT
NA	TRBV5-1	TRBJ1-2	NA	CASSTWDQDYGYTF	TGCGCCAGCAGCACCTGGGACCAGGACTATGGCTACACCTTC
NA	TRBV2	TRBJ1-3	NA	CASSPWGYSGNTIYF	TGTGCCAGCAGTCCATGGGGATACTCTGGAAACACCATATATTTT
many	TRBV2	TRBJ2-7	NA	CASSARGTGYEQYF	TGTGCCAGCAGTGCCCGGGGGACGGGCTACGAGCAGTACTTC
many	TRBV28	TRBJ2-7	TRBD1	CASRPPGQGVYEQYF	TGTGCCAGCAGACCACCGGGACAGGGGGTCTACGAGCAGTACTTC
NA	TRBV30	TRBJ1-5	TRBD1	CAWSLQGIQPQHF	TGTGCCTGGAGTCTACAGGGGATTCAGCCCCAGCATTTT
many	TRBV12-3/TRBV12-4	TRBJ2-5	TRBD2	CASSTGRPGLAGVRREETQYF	TGTGCCAGCAGTACAGGACGCCCGGGACTAGCGGGAGTACGTCGTGAAGAGACCCAGTACTTC
many	TRBV27	TRBJ1-1	TRBD1	CASRVDRATEAFF	TGTGCCAGCAGAGTAGACAGGGCCACTGAAGCTTTCTTT
once	TRBV5-1	TRBJ2-5	NA	CASSLALGRETQYF	TGCGCCAGCAGCTTGGCCCTCGGTAGGGAGACCCAGTACTTC